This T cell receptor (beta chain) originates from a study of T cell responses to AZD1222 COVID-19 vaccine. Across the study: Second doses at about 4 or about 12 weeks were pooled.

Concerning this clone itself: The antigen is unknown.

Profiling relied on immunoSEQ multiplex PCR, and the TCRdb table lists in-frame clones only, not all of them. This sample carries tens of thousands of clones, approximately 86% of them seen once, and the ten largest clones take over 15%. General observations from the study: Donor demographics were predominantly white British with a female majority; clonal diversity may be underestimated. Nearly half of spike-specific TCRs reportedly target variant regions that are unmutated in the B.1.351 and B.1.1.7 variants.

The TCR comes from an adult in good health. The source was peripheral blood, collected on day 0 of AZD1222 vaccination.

CDR3 coding DNA: TGTGCCAGTAGGGCGCGGCCCTCTGGGGCCAACGTCCTGACTTTC. This encodes CASRARPSGANVLTF. The gene calls are TRBV19 and TRBJ2-6; D not resolved. This CDR3 contains 15 residues. Germline assignment: CDR1 LNHDA and CDR2 SQIVND (reference sequence). V shed 6 bases and J shed 0 bases, with 9 bases lying between them.